The clone carrying this T cell receptor beta chain has only one observation. This entry belongs to a study of shared T cell receptors in the human thymus. Profiling relied on immunoSEQ multiplex PCR, and the TCRdb table lists in-frame clones only, not all of them. The table includes 550,000 to 800,000 clones, roughly 85% detected once. Germline V gives CDR1 MGHRA, CDR2 YSYEKL. The CDR3 spans 18 residues. Losses at the gene ends were 1 base for V and 1 base for J; bases not matched to a gene: 7. The data also belong to a second study, concerning human thymus T cells. That paper states: Thymic and blood repertoires seemed to show skewed V and J gene use. Thymic repertoires overlap heavily among unrelated individuals, related research has reported.

The genes are TRBV4-1 and TRBJ2-2, with 9 bases fitting TRBD2. Sequenced: thymocytes. This TCR was sampled from a girl less than two years old with a congenital heart defect. CDR3 amino acids: CASSQGGLAGRNTGELFF. CDR3 in DNA: TGCGCCAGCAGCCAAGGGGGCCTAGCGGGGAGGAACACCGGGGAGCTGTTTTTT.